The rows below give T cell receptor beta chains drawn from one sample of a study of blood T cell repertoires in COVID-19. TCRdb's copy holds only in-frame clones and misses some; the assay was immunoSEQ multiplex PCR. The table lists about 240,000 clones, roughly 91% of them singletons. Sequenced input: peripheral blood. The receptors come from a woman aged 35 to 49 who had recovered from COVID-19. Both conserved end residues are part of each CDR3. Each record gives: D gene, J gene, clone size, V gene, CDR3 DNA, CDR3 protein. D genes are given only for firm matches. Some rows have no size entry. The others give once, few or many, or a class for an expanded clone.

d_call: .; j_call: TRBJ2-1; clone_size: .; v_call: TRBV5-1; cdr3_nt: TGCGCCAGCAGCTTGGCCGGGACTGTGTCCAATGAGCAGTTCTTC; cdr3_aa: CASSLAGTVSNEQFF
d_call: .; j_call: TRBJ2-3; clone_size: once; v_call: TRBV1; cdr3_nt: TGCACCAGCAGCCAGCGTTTAGCGGGAGGCCCGCGGGATACGCAGTATTTT; cdr3_aa: CTSSQRLAGGPRDTQYF
d_call: .; j_call: TRBJ1-2; clone_size: .; v_call: TRBV24-1; cdr3_nt: TGTGCCACCAGTGACCCTGGCGGCAGTAACTATGGCTACACCTTC; cdr3_aa: CATSDPGGSNYGYTF
d_call: .; j_call: TRBJ1-5; clone_size: .; v_call: TRBV5-6; cdr3_nt: TGTGCCAGCAGCTCCCGGGACACCTTCAATCAGCCCCAGCATTTT; cdr3_aa: CASSSRDTFNQPQHF
d_call: TRBD1; j_call: TRBJ1-4; clone_size: .; v_call: TRBV5-4; cdr3_nt: TGTGCCAGCAGCTTGGGACAGGGGGAGGGAAAACTGTTTTTT; cdr3_aa: CASSLGQGEGKLFF
d_call: TRBD2; j_call: TRBJ2-3; clone_size: .; v_call: TRBV10-3; cdr3_nt: TGTGCCATCAGTGGACCCCCCCTAGCGGGAGGTTCCACAGATACGCAGTATTTT; cdr3_aa: CAISGPPLAGGSTDTQYF
d_call: TRBD1; j_call: TRBJ1-2; clone_size: .; v_call: TRBV20-1; cdr3_nt: TGCAGTGCTAGTGTGGACAGGCCTAACTATGGCTACACCTTC; cdr3_aa: CSASVDRPNYGYTF
d_call: .; j_call: TRBJ2-3; clone_size: few; v_call: TRBV7-3; cdr3_nt: TGTGCCAGCAGCTTGGGCTGGGGCACAGATACGCAGTATTTT; cdr3_aa: CASSLGWGTDTQYF
d_call: .; j_call: TRBJ2-3; clone_size: once; v_call: TRBV15; cdr3_nt: TGTGCCACCAGCAGAGATTTGCCTAGTACCGCAGATACGCAGTATTTT; cdr3_aa: CATSRDLPSTADTQYF
d_call: TRBD2; j_call: TRBJ2-1; clone_size: .; v_call: TRBV29-1; cdr3_nt: TGCAGCGGCGCGCTAGCGGCATACTACAATGAGCAGTTCTTC; cdr3_aa: CSGALAAYYNEQFF
d_call: TRBD2; j_call: TRBJ2-3; clone_size: .; v_call: TRBV6-2/TRBV6-3; cdr3_nt: TGTGCCAGCAGTTGGGGAGCGGGAGGCACAGATACGCAGTATTTT; cdr3_aa: CASSWGAGGTDTQYF
d_call: .; j_call: TRBJ2-7; clone_size: .; v_call: TRBV5-4; cdr3_nt: TGTGCCAGCAGCCACACGGACACCCGCTACGAGCAGTACTTC; cdr3_aa: CASSHTDTRYEQYF
d_call: .; j_call: TRBJ1-3; clone_size: .; v_call: TRBV5-4; cdr3_nt: TGTGCCAGCAGCGCCCAGGGGAACACCATATATTTT; cdr3_aa: CASSAQGNTIYF
d_call: TRBD1; j_call: TRBJ1-4; clone_size: .; v_call: TRBV7-2; cdr3_nt: TGTGCCAGCAGCTCGACGACACAGGGGGGAAAACTGTTTTTT; cdr3_aa: CASSSTTQGGKLFF
d_call: TRBD1; j_call: TRBJ1-1; clone_size: once; v_call: TRBV5-1; cdr3_nt: TGCGCCAGCAGCCTGAGACGGGACAGAGGAAACACTGAAGCTTTCTTT; cdr3_aa: CASSLRRDRGNTEAFF
d_call: TRBD1; j_call: TRBJ1-6; clone_size: .; v_call: TRBV27; cdr3_nt: TGTGCCAGCGGGCGGGATTCGTCGGGACAGGGGAGGGGATTTTCACCCCTCCACTTT; cdr3_aa: CASGRDSSGQGRGFSPLHF
d_call: TRBD1; j_call: TRBJ1-5; clone_size: few; v_call: TRBV7-9; cdr3_nt: TGTGCCAGCAGCTTACAGGGGGATGGTCAGCCCCAGCATTTT; cdr3_aa: CASSLQGDGQPQHF
d_call: TRBD2; j_call: TRBJ2-2; clone_size: .; v_call: TRBV5-4; cdr3_nt: TGTGCCAGCAGCTTGGAGCCCGCGGGGGGCGGTGGGGAGCTGTTTTTT; cdr3_aa: CASSLEPAGGGGELFF
d_call: TRBD1; j_call: TRBJ2-1; clone_size: .; v_call: TRBV10-1; cdr3_nt: TGCGCCAGCAGTGGGGCGGCCCAGGGGGCTCGGCAGTTCTTC; cdr3_aa: CASSGAAQGARQFF
d_call: TRBD1; j_call: TRBJ1-4; clone_size: .; v_call: TRBV6-5; cdr3_nt: TGTGCCAGCAGTTACGCCCCAGGGGGCTCGGGTGAAAAACTGTTTTTT; cdr3_aa: CASSYAPGGSGEKLFF
d_call: TRBD2; j_call: TRBJ2-5; clone_size: .; v_call: TRBV5-6; cdr3_nt: TGTGCCAGCAGCTTGGCCGGGGGGGCCCAGTACTTC; cdr3_aa: CASSLAGGAQYF
d_call: .; j_call: TRBJ2-7; clone_size: .; v_call: TRBV11-2; cdr3_nt: TGTGCCAGCAGGTCCCGGGACACCAGAGGGTCCTACGAGCAGTACTTC; cdr3_aa: CASRSRDTRGSYEQYF
d_call: .; j_call: TRBJ2-3; clone_size: .; v_call: TRBV5-1; cdr3_nt: TGCGCCAGCAGCTTACAGGCGGGATCCACAGATACGCAGTATTTT; cdr3_aa: CASSLQAGSTDTQYF
d_call: TRBD1; j_call: TRBJ1-1; clone_size: .; v_call: TRBV2; cdr3_nt: TGTGCCAGCAGTGGAGACAGGGACACTGAAGCTTTCTTT; cdr3_aa: CASSGDRDTEAFF
d_call: TRBD2; j_call: TRBJ2-1; clone_size: .; v_call: TRBV5-1; cdr3_nt: TGCGCCAGCAGCTTGGCTCCGACTATAGCGGGAGAGGGGTATGAGCAGTTCTTC; cdr3_aa: CASSLAPTIAGEGYEQFF
d_call: TRBD2; j_call: TRBJ2-3; clone_size: .; v_call: TRBV7-2; cdr3_nt: TGTGCCAGCAGCCCTAGCGGGAGGGCTGGAGATACGCAGTATTTT; cdr3_aa: CASSPSGRAGDTQYF
d_call: .; j_call: TRBJ1-3; clone_size: .; v_call: TRBV5-4; cdr3_nt: TGTGCCAGCAGCTTGGGTCCAGTTGGAAACACCATATATTTT; cdr3_aa: CASSLGPVGNTIYF
d_call: TRBD2; j_call: TRBJ2-1; clone_size: .; v_call: TRBV7-6; cdr3_nt: TGTGCCAGCAGCTTAGCGGTCCTAGCGGGAACCAACTACAATGAGCAGTTCTTC; cdr3_aa: CASSLAVLAGTNYNEQFF
d_call: .; j_call: TRBJ2-4; clone_size: few; v_call: TRBV28; cdr3_nt: TGTGCCAGCAGTCGCCCCCCAGAAAACATTCAGTACTTC; cdr3_aa: CASSRPPENIQYF
d_call: TRBD2; j_call: TRBJ2-1; clone_size: .; v_call: TRBV4-3; cdr3_nt: TGCGCCAGCAGCCAAGGGCCACCGGGACTAGAGGTCTTC; cdr3_aa: CASSQGPPGLEVF
d_call: TRBD1; j_call: TRBJ1-2; clone_size: .; v_call: TRBV19; cdr3_nt: TGTGCCAGTAGGCCGACACAGGGGGCCAGGGGCTACACCTTC; cdr3_aa: CASRPTQGARGYTF
d_call: TRBD1; j_call: TRBJ1-2; clone_size: .; v_call: TRBV14; cdr3_nt: TGTGCCAGCAGCCAAGATAGATGGGGACAGGCCACGGGTGGCTACACCTTC; cdr3_aa: CASSQDRWGQATGGYTF
d_call: .; j_call: TRBJ1-2; clone_size: once; v_call: TRBV2; cdr3_nt: TGTGCCAGCAGGCCGGGAGGCTACACCTTC; cdr3_aa: CASRPGGYTF
d_call: .; j_call: TRBJ1-1; clone_size: .; v_call: TRBV29-1; cdr3_nt: TGCAGCGCCGTCTGGGGGCGGATGAACACTGAAGCTTTCTTT; cdr3_aa: CSAVWGRMNTEAFF
d_call: TRBD1; j_call: TRBJ2-4; clone_size: .; v_call: TRBV10-3; cdr3_nt: TGTGCCATCAGTGTGGGGGACAGGGGTGAAAACATTCAGTACTTC; cdr3_aa: CAISVGDRGENIQYF
d_call: TRBD1; j_call: TRBJ1-1; clone_size: .; v_call: TRBV19; cdr3_nt: TGTGCCAGTAGTAGCCGGGACAGGGGCCCCGCGGCTTTCTTT; cdr3_aa: CASSSRDRGPAAFF
d_call: TRBD1; j_call: TRBJ1-6; clone_size: .; v_call: TRBV7-9; cdr3_nt: TGTGCCAGCAGCTTAGCGGGGACAGGGGCCTATAATTCACCCCTCCACTTT; cdr3_aa: CASSLAGTGAYNSPLHF
d_call: TRBD1; j_call: TRBJ2-3; clone_size: once; v_call: TRBV13; cdr3_nt: TGTGCCAGCAGAGCGACAGGGGGCCCAGATACGCAGTATTTT; cdr3_aa: CASRATGGPDTQYF
d_call: TRBD2; j_call: TRBJ2-1; clone_size: .; v_call: TRBV4-3; cdr3_nt: TGCGCCAGCAGCCAAGATGGGACTAGCGGGAGGGTGCAGTTCTTC; cdr3_aa: CASSQDGTSGRVQFF
d_call: .; j_call: TRBJ1-3; clone_size: .; v_call: TRBV2; cdr3_nt: TGTGCCAGCAGTGCCACAGGGTGGGATTCTGGAAACACCATATATTTT; cdr3_aa: CASSATGWDSGNTIYF
d_call: .; j_call: TRBJ2-5; clone_size: .; v_call: TRBV30; cdr3_nt: TGTGCCTGGAGTGGGGCGGGCAGGGGGTACTTC; cdr3_aa: CAWSGAGRGYF
d_call: .; j_call: TRBJ1-2; clone_size: .; v_call: TRBV16; cdr3_nt: TGTGCCAGCAGCCCCCGGTGGCCCTCGGGGGGCTACACCTTC; cdr3_aa: CASSPRWPSGGYTF
d_call: TRBD2; j_call: TRBJ2-1; clone_size: .; v_call: TRBV9; cdr3_nt: TGTGCCAGCAGCGCCGGACTAGCACCGATCGATGAGCAGTTCTTC; cdr3_aa: CASSAGLAPIDEQFF
d_call: .; j_call: TRBJ2-1; clone_size: once; v_call: TRBV11-3; cdr3_nt: TGTGCCAGCAGCCCGGGGAAGGGGGCCTACAATGAGCAGTTCTTC; cdr3_aa: CASSPGKGAYNEQFF
d_call: TRBD1; j_call: TRBJ1-4; clone_size: .; v_call: TRBV5-1; cdr3_nt: TGCGCCAGCAGCTCGACAGGGCAGAATGAAAAACTGTTTTTT; cdr3_aa: CASSSTGQNEKLFF
d_call: TRBD1; j_call: TRBJ1-2; clone_size: .; v_call: TRBV5-1; cdr3_nt: TGCGCCAGCAGCTGGAGGGGGCCTAACTATGGCTACACCTTC; cdr3_aa: CASSWRGPNYGYTF
d_call: .; j_call: TRBJ1-4; clone_size: .; v_call: TRBV18; cdr3_nt: TGTGCCAGCTCACCAGCCCGGGGGGGTGCATCGGGCGAAAAACTGTTTTTT; cdr3_aa: CASSPARGGASGEKLFF
d_call: TRBD2; j_call: TRBJ2-7; clone_size: .; v_call: TRBV7-8; cdr3_nt: TGTGCCAGCAGCTTAGTCGGACTAGCGGACGAGCAGTACTTC; cdr3_aa: CASSLVGLADEQYF
d_call: TRBD2; j_call: TRBJ2-1; clone_size: .; v_call: TRBV6-2/TRBV6-3; cdr3_nt: TGTGCCAGCAGTTACCGGGGTTCGGCTAGCGGGAGGACGAATGAGCAGTTCTTC; cdr3_aa: CASSYRGSASGRTNEQFF
d_call: .; j_call: TRBJ1-2; clone_size: .; v_call: TRBV7-9; cdr3_nt: TGTGCCAGCAGCTTAGTGGGGACACTGAGTGGCTACACCTTC; cdr3_aa: CASSLVGTLSGYTF
d_call: .; j_call: TRBJ1-2; clone_size: few; v_call: TRBV7-8; cdr3_nt: TGTGCCAGCAGCTTAGTAGCGACAGGAGATGGCTACACCTTC; cdr3_aa: CASSLVATGDGYTF
d_call: .; j_call: TRBJ1-2; clone_size: .; v_call: TRBV5-1; cdr3_nt: TGCGCCAGCAGCTTGGGACAACTTGGCTACACCTTC; cdr3_aa: CASSLGQLGYTF
d_call: TRBD2; j_call: TRBJ2-2; clone_size: .; v_call: TRBV4-3; cdr3_nt: TGCGCCAGCAGCCAGGGACTACCTAACACCGGGGAGCTGTTTTTT; cdr3_aa: CASSQGLPNTGELFF
d_call: TRBD1; j_call: TRBJ2-6; clone_size: .; v_call: TRBV30; cdr3_nt: TGTGCCTGGAGTTCCTTCGCCGGGACAGGGGACGGGGCCAACGTCCTGACTTTC; cdr3_aa: CAWSSFAGTGDGANVLTF
d_call: TRBD2; j_call: TRBJ2-1; clone_size: .; v_call: TRBV5-1; cdr3_nt: TGCGCCAGCAGACCGCTGGGGGGGGGCTACAATGAGCAGTTCTTC; cdr3_aa: CASRPLGGGYNEQFF
d_call: .; j_call: TRBJ2-7; clone_size: .; v_call: TRBV19; cdr3_nt: TGTGCCACCCGGGCCAACGACAGCCTGATCTCCTACGAGCAGTACTTC; cdr3_aa: CATRANDSLISYEQYF